Listed below are T cell receptor beta chains from one sample, sequenced in a study of blood T cell repertoires in COVID-19. Assay used: immunoSEQ multiplex PCR; TCRdb lists only in-frame clones, some missing. Found here are about 89,000 clones, roughly 78% of them singletons; the top ten hold 14%. Sequencing was performed on peripheral blood. All receptors come from a woman aged 80 or over with acute or convalescent COVID-19. The CDR3 runs from the conserved cysteine through the conserved F or W. Each record gives: V gene, CDR3 protein.

>TRBV19
CASSDGTGPSDGYTF
>TRBV12-5
CASGSGQGYYNEQFF
>TRBV7-3
CASSLSGGPTGELFF
>TRBV11-2
CASRYRGGYNEQFF
>TRBV30
CAWNLQGATEAFF
>TRBV7-3
CASSLTGGGQPQHF
>TRBV20-1
CSAQDFTEAFF
>TRBV15
CATSSRSQETQYF
>TRBV18
CASSPPSGQETQYF
>TRBV27
CASSFLGQYNSPLHF
>TRBV11-2
CASSLSSRGNTEAFF
>TRBV5-4
CASSLFRAGAYEQYF
>TRBV28
CASNEVIGQGLNYGYTF
>TRBV18
CASSPTAGEQYF
>TRBV5-5
CASSLAPQGAGYGYTF
>TRBV30
CAWSVRADTEAFF
>TRBV5-5
CASSLTGNTGELFF
>TRBV6-5
CASSKDRVDEKLFF
>TRBV5-8
CATKGAYFQSPLHF
>TRBV28
CASSSRQSEKLFF
>TRBV11-3
CASSLDVDTLRSYEQYF
>TRBV5-4
CASSLWQTSQETQYF
>TRBV28
CASSFLTGYGYTF
>TRBV2
CASSAQGSGANVLTF
>TRBV3-1/TRBV3-2
CAHRVAGGSYQETQYF
>TRBV3-1/TRBV3-2
CASSQFRTSGGNEQFF
>TRBV7-2
CASSLARGDTEAFF
>TRBV9
CASTYLGPSYEQYF
>TRBV5-6
CASSNIRGSSYEQYF
>TRBV7-8
CASSARTGRNTIYF
>TRBV7-9
CASSLASSGGLWYTGELFF
>TRBV7-2
CASSSVVEAFF
>TRBV19
CASRRLDSTDTQYF
>TRBV5-4
CASSPSGSGTVYEQYF
>TRBV30
CAWSEGAGSNPQHF
>TRBV3-1/TRBV3-2
CASSPWTSGGVIPKYQETQYF
>TRBV7-9
CASSPPRGGKNTEAFF
>TRBV2
CASSGQGVPNTGELFF
>TRBV5-1
CASSATGGPNTGELFF
>TRBV6-2/TRBV6-3
CASSDDTYSSPLHF
>TRBV6-2/TRBV6-3
CASSLSWRGEQYF
>TRBV13
CASSPRTGGGTEAFF
>TRBV4-3
CASSQDRGRYEQYF
>TRBV4-1
CASSLTPGQGGYGYTF
>TRBV10-2
CASSAPPGQVYYEQYF
>TRBV12-3/TRBV12-4
CASRMDRNYGYTF
>TRBV3-1/TRBV3-2
CASSQPGTGNNYGYTF
>TRBV6-5
CASSSSGSGANVLTF
>TRBV11-2
CASSLVFRGGLLDTQYF
>TRBV19
CASSEQSNQPQHF
>TRBV16
CASSSPGTGNTEAFF
>TRBV11-2
CASSGQMNTEAFF
>TRBV18
CASSPPGVGRAIGYTF
>TRBV7-8
CASTRIEGLAGLEQFF
>TRBV7-9
CASSLDLQTSYNSPLHF
>TRBV27
CASSPSGALHEQYF
>TRBV5-6
CASSLRALNQPQHF